This T cell receptor beta chain was identified during a study of T cell repertoires in cytomegalovirus infection. The ends were cut back, 7 bases at V and 3 bases at J, with 18 bases in the middle. This CDR3 contains 15 residues. Germline-derived CDR1 and CDR2 are PRHDT and FYEKMQ (reference sequence). TCRdb called the reads again in MiXCR, with one record for every CDR3 protein. The data contain around 630,000 distinct CDR3 sequences, less than 25% of them singletons. The specimen was CD8+ T cells from PBMCs. This clonotype originated in a human donor in good health (CMV status not recorded). Some clones in this sample may be carry-over from other donors' samples. The gene calls are TRBV13 and TRBJ1-1; TRBD1 might be the D (6 bases). In DNA form, the CDR3 reads TGTGCCAGCACCGACTTTGGGGGCCGGGACACTGAAGCTTTCTTT. Encoded protein: CASTDFGGRDTEAFF.